This T cell receptor beta chain was obtained from a study of blood T cell repertoires in COVID-19. Study details: In each case, the material was cDNA or gDNA derived from T cells, B-cell-depleted T cells, or PBMCs.

The CDR3 totals 15 residues. Germline trimming cut 4 bases from V and 5 bases from J; bases unmatched to any gene: 9. In germline, CDR1 is MDHEN, CDR2 SYDVKM. Authors' data handling: Scientists estimated how many nucleated cells there were by amplifying reference gene primers. Sequencing was performed with immunoSEQ multiplex PCR; in TCRdb, only in-frame clones are kept and a portion is missing. From that table come the V and J calls and clone size; the DNA was used to work out D and trimming. The data hold about 98,000 clones, with 75% to 85% observed a single time. This clone has a single count. The sequencing sample was made of peripheral blood. The chain has TRBV28 and TRBJ2-7; 9 nucleotides line up with TRBD1. This TCR came from a man in his 70s with acute or convalescent COVID-19. In nucleotides, the CDR3 is TGTGCCAGCAGTTCCCCCGGGACAGGGTGGCACGAGCAGTACTTC. This sequence encodes CASSSPGTGWHEQYF.